The present T cell receptor beta chain was sequenced within a study of blood T cell repertoires in COVID-19. Generated by immunoSEQ multiplex PCR, the TCRdb table keeps only in-frame clones and is missing some. Counted here are approximately 260,000 clones, around 81% occurring once; the ten biggest clones make up roughly 3.1%. Germline V gene sequence: CDR1 KGHSH, CDR2 LQKENI. The trim removed 6 bases at V and 3 bases at J, leaving 4 bases unmatched. There are 13 residues in the CDR3. The chain carries TRBV18 and TRBJ1-2; 7 bases are shared with TRBD1. The sequencing input was PBMCs or T cells enriched from blood (not recorded which). The TCR was taken from a man aged 50 to 60 who had recovered from COVID-19. The chain's CDR3 is CASSTGPDYGYTF. The DNA of the CDR3 is TGTGCCAGCTCGACAGGGCCAGACTATGGCTACACCTTC.